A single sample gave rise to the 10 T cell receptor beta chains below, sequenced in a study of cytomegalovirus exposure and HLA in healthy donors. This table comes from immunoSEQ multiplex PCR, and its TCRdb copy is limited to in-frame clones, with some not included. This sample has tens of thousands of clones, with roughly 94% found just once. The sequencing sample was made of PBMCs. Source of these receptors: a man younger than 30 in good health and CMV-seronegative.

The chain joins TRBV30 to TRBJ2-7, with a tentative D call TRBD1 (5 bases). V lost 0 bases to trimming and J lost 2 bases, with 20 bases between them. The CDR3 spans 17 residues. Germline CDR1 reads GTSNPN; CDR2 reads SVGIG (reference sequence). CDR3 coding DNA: TGTGCCTGGAGTGTACGGCAGGGCTGGACGGATACCTACGAGCAGTACTTC. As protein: CAWSVRQGWTDTYEQYF.

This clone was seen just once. The CDR3 reads CASSYLRDTEAFF. CDR3 DNA sequence: TGTGCCAGCAGTTACTTGAGGGACACTGAAGCTTTCTTT. The rearrangement joins TRBV6-6 to TRBJ1-1; unclear D gene. The CDR3 runs 13 residues. Germline loops: CDR1 MNHNY, CDR2 SVGAGI (reference sequence). Between the trimmed V and J ends, which lost 1 base and 3 bases, there was a span of 6 bases.

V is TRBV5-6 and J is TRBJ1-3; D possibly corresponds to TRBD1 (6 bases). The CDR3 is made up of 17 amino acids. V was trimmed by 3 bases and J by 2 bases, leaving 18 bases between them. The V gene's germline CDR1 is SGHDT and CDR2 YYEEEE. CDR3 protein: CASSSLARAGAGNTIYF. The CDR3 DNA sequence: TGTGCCAGCAGCTCCCTGGCTCGGGCAGGGGCTGGAAACACCATATATTTT.

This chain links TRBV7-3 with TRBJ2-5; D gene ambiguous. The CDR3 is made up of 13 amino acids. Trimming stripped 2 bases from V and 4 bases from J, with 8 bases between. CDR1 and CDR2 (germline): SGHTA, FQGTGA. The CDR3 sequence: CASSLDGRETQYF. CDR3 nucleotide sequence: TGTGCCAGCAGCTTAGATGGGCGAGAGACCCAGTACTTC.

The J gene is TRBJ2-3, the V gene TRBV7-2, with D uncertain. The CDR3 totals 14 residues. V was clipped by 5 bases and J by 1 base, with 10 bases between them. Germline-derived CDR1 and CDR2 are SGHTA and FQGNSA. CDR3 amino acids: CASSPRVRTDTQYF. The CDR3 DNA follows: TGTGCCAGCAGCCCCCGAGTCCGCACAGATACGCAGTATTTT. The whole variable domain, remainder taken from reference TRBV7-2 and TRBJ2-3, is GAGVSQSPSNKVTEKGKDVELRCDPISGHTALYWYRQSLGQGLEFLIYFQGNSAPDKSGLPSDRFSAERTGGSVSTLTIQRTQQEDSAVYLCASSPRVRTDTQYFGPGTRLTVL.

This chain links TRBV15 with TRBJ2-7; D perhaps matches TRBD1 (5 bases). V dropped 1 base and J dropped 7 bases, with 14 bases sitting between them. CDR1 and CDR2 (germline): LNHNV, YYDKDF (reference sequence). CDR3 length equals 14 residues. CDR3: CATSRGQGSEEQYF. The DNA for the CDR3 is TGTGCCACCAGCAGAGGTCAGGGTTCGGAAGAGCAGTACTTC. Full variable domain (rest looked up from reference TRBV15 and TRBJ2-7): DAMVIQNPRYQVTQFGKPVTLSCSQTLNHNVMYWYQQKSSQAPKLLFHYYDKDFNNEADTPDNFQSRRPNTSFCFLDIRSPGLGDTAMYLCATSRGQGSEEQYFGPGTRLTVT.

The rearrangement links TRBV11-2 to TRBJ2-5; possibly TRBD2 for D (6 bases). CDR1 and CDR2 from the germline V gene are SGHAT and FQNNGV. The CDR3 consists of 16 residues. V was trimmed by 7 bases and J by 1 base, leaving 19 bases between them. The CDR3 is CASTTTVAELQETQYF. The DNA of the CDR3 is TGTGCCAGCACCACAACGGTAGCGGAGCTCCAAGAGACCCAGTACTTC.

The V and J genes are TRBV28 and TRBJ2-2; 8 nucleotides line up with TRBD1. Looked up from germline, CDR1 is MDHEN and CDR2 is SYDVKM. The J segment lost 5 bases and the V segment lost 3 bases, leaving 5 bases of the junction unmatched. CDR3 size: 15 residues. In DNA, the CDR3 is TGTGCCAGCAGTTTCCGGCAGGGGGCTACCGGGGAGCTGTTTTTT. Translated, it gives CASSFRQGATGELFF.

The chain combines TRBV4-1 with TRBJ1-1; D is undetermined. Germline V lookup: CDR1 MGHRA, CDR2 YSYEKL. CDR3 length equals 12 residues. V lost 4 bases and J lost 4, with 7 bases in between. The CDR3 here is CASSPGSTEAFF. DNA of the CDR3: TGCGCCAGCAGCCCCGGGAGCACTGAAGCTTTCTTT.

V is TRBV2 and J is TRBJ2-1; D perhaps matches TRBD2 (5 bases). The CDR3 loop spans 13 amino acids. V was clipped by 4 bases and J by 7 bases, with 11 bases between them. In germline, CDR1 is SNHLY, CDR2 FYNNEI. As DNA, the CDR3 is TGTGCCAGCAGTGCTCCACTAGTGAATGAGCAGTTCTTC. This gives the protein CASSAPLVNEQFF.